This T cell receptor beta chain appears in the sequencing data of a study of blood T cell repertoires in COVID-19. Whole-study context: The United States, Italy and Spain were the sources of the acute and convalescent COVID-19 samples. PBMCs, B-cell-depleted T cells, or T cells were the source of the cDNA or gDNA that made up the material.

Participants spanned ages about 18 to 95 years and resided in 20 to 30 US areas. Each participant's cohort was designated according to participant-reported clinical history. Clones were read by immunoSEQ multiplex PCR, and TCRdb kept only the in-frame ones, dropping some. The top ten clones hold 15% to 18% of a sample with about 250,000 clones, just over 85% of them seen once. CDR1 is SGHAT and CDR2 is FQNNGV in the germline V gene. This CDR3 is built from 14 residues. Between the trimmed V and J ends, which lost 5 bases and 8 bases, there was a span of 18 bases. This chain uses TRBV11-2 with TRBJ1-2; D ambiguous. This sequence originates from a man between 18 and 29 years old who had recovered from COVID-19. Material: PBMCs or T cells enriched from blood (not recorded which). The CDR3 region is CASSPYRGRTGYTF. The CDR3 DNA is TGTGCCAGCAGCCCCTATAGAGGTCGAACGGGCTACACCTTC.